The 30 T cell receptor beta chains presented below share a single source sample, sequenced in a study of blood T cells in healthy people across ages. With a J-beta primer mix and a sample-barcoded 5' primer, a second PCR ran about 6 to 11 cycles. MiXCR was run by TCRdb on the 5' RACE reads, yielding one entry per CDR3 protein. The table records 2 million or so distinct CDR3 sequences, around 50% of them present only once. The sequenced sample was blood. These receptors were collected from a woman between 35 and 50 years old in good health.

The V gene is TRBV12-3 or TRBV12-4, the J gene TRBJ1-6; 9 nucleotides line up with TRBD1. CDR3 length: 14 amino acids. V shed 5 bases, J shed 7 bases, and the junction held 3 bases outside the gene matches. CDR3 region: CASSRTGANSPLHF. CDR3 nucleotides: TGTGCCAGCAGTCGGACAGGGGCCAATTCACCCCTCCACTTT.

This clonotype occurred a few times. This sequence joins TRBV25-1 and TRBJ2-3; TRBD1 or TRBD2 may be the D gene (5 bases each). Trimming removed 2 bases from V and 11 bases from J, with 11 bases in between. The CDR3 runs 12 residues. Germline CDR1 reads MGHDK; CDR2 reads SYGVNS. CDR3 nucleotides: TGTGCCAGCAGTGAACAGGGAGCGAGGCAGTATTTT. This gives the protein CASSEQGARQYF.

The chain's CDR3 is CAISESWGSSGTTDTQYF. The CDR3 DNA reads as TGTGCCATCAGTGAGTCTTGGGGGTCTAGCGGGACCACAGATACGCAGTATTTT. The rearrangement uses TRBV10-3 and TRBJ2-3; 9 nucleotides match TRBD2. V lost 0 bases and J lost 2; bases outside the gene matches: 9. This CDR3 has 18 residues. Per the germline V gene, CDR1 is ENHRY and CDR2 is SYGVKD.

This clonotype turned up a few times. The CDR3 DNA is TGCGCCAGCAGCCGATCCTACCGGGACCTACGGGCAGATACGCAGTATTTT. As protein: CASSRSYRDLRADTQYF. This rearrangement joins TRBV5-1 to TRBJ2-3; D assignment may be TRBD1 or TRBD2 (5 bases each). The CDR3 loop spans 17 amino acids. Germline values: CDR1 SGHRS, CDR2 YFSETQ. Trimming took off 4 bases at V and 4 bases at J, with 22 bases between the two ends.

The gene calls are TRBV6-1 and TRBJ1-2; D unresolved. The CDR3 is made up of 15 amino acids. V was clipped by 0 bases and J by 5 bases, with 13 bases between them. The germline gives CDR1 MNHNS, CDR2 SASEGT. CDR3 coding DNA: TGTGCCAGCAGTGAAGCGATGGAGCCTGGATATGGCTACACCTTC. This translates into CASSEAMEPGYGYTF.

The V call is TRBV7-2, the J call TRBJ2-5; maybe TRBD2 (5 bases). The germline CDR1 and CDR2 sequences are SGHTA and FQGNSA. Trimming cost V 1 base and J 3 bases, with 9 bases left between them. The CDR3 consists of 14 residues. CDR3 region: CASSLVFSEETQYF. Here the CDR3 DNA reads TGTGCCAGCAGCTTAGTTTTTAGCGAAGAGACCCAGTACTTC. Full variable domain (rest looked up from reference TRBV7-2 and TRBJ2-5): GAGVSQSPSNKVTEKGKDVELRCDPISGHTALYWYRQSLGQGLEFLIYFQGNSAPDKSGLPSDRFSAERTGGSVSTLTIQRTQQEDSAVYLCASSLVFSEETQYFGPGTRLLVL.

The CDR3 region has the DNA TGTGCCAGCAGCTTTCGCTTCTCCCAGGGGCATGAGGAGCAGTACTTC. Protein: CASSFRFSQGHEEQYF. The gene calls are TRBV11-2 and TRBJ2-7, with D possibly being TRBD1 (6 bases). The CDR3 has 16 amino acids. The germline CDR1 and CDR2 sequences are SGHAT and FQNNGV. V dropped 3 bases and J dropped 7 bases, with 22 bases sitting between them.

This clonotype turned up a few times. J is TRBJ2-7 and V is TRBV27; D possibly matches TRBD1 or TRBD2 (5 bases each). V was trimmed by 6 bases and J by 0 bases, leaving 15 bases between them. The CDR3 contains 15 residues. Germline V gene data show CDR1 as MNHEY and CDR2 as SMNVEV (reference sequence). CDR3 residues: CASRPGTSSSYEQYF. In DNA, the CDR3 is TGTGCCAGCAGACCCGGGACCTCGAGCTCCTACGAGCAGTACTTC.

The chain combines TRBV6-5 with TRBJ2-3; no firm D call. The V gene lost 2 bases and the J gene lost 7 bases, with 7 bases spanning the gap. Per germline, CDR1 MNHEY and CDR2 SVGAGI. This CDR3 spans 12 amino acids. The CDR3, as DNA: TGTGCCAGCAGTTACGACACCAATACGCAGTATTTT. This encodes CASSYDTNTQYF.

This clonotype was observed a handful of times. The J gene is TRBJ2-7, the V gene TRBV5-6; 7 positions match TRBD2. V shed 0 bases and J 4 bases; nucleotides not matched to a gene: 7. This CDR3 has 15 residues. Germline loops: CDR1 SGHDT, CDR2 YYEEEE. CDR3 region: CASSLEGGSAYEQYF. Here the CDR3 DNA reads TGTGCCAGCAGCTTGGAGGGAGGGTCAGCATACGAGCAGTACTTC.

CDR3 nucleotides: TGTGCCAGCAGTTTTCAGGTTACGCATCAGCCCCAGCATTTT. This gives the protein CASSFQVTHQPQHF. The chain is built from TRBV27 and TRBJ1-5; D is ambiguous. V gave up 3 bases and J gave up 5 bases, with 11 bases separating them. The CDR3 has 14 amino acids. CDR1 MNHEY and CDR2 SMNVEV come from the germline V gene (reference sequence).

On this clonotype itself: A read error may account for a junction end that differs from germline. The gene calls are TRBV7-8 and TRBJ1-2, with D perhaps matching TRBD1 (5 bases). Germline lookup yields CDR1 SGHVS and CDR2 FQNEAQ. This CDR3 has 13 amino acids. The CDR3 sequence: CASSLRDLRGYTF. Written as DNA, the CDR3 is TGTGCTAGCAGCCTCCGGGACCTTCGCGGCTACACCTTC. The full variable domain, with the rest looked up from reference TRBV7-8 and TRBJ1-2, is GAGVSQSPRYKVAKRGQDVALRCDPISGHVSLFWYQQALGQGPEFLTYFQNEAQLDKSGLPSDRFFAERPEGSVSTLKIQRTQQEDSAVYLCASSLRDLRGYTFGSGTRLTVV.

The genes are TRBV7-9 and TRBJ2-7; D might be TRBD1 or TRBD2, each matching 5 bases. CDR3 length: 13 residues. The germline V gene has CDR1 SEHNR and CDR2 FQNEAQ (reference sequence). Trimming pared 4 bases from V and 4 bases from J, leaving 11 bases between. The CDR3 sequence: CASSSQAGYEQYF. CDR3 coding DNA: TGTGCCAGCAGCTCACAGGCGGGTTACGAGCAGTACTTC.

This chain joins TRBV4-2 and TRBJ2-3; TRBD1 or TRBD2 may be the D gene (5 bases each). This CDR3 contains 17 residues. The V end was cut by 0 bases, the J end by 2 bases, with 15 bases between. In germline, CDR1 is LGHNA, CDR2 YNFKEQ. Here the CDR3 reads CASSQETKAGTTDTQYF. The DNA for the CDR3 is TGTGCCAGCAGCCAAGAAACGAAGGCAGGGACCACAGATACGCAGTATTTT.

V gene TRBV6-6 combines with J gene TRBJ1-2; possibly TRBD1 for D (5 bases). CDR3 length: 14 amino acids. The ends were cut back, 8 bases at V and 6 bases at J, with 19 bases in the middle. Germline values: CDR1 MNHNY, CDR2 SVGAGI (reference sequence). For the CDR3, the DNA is TGTGCCAGCGGACCTGAGGGGAGGAAAGATGGCTACACCTTC. It encodes CASGPEGRKDGYTF.

The chain uses TRBV6-5 and TRBJ2-1; D unresolved. The CDR3 spans 16 residues. V was cut by 3 bases and J by 0 bases, with 12 bases left in between. Per the germline V gene, CDR1 is MNHEY and CDR2 is SVGAGI. CDR3 in amino acids: CASSYSQARSYNEQFF. The CDR3 DNA is TGTGCCAGCAGTTATTCCCAGGCCCGCTCCTACAATGAGCAGTTCTTC.

This clonotype was observed a few times. The chain joins TRBV6-5 to TRBJ2-5, with D possibly matching TRBD1 (6 bases). This CDR3 spans 13 amino acids. The ends were cut back, 6 bases at V and 4 bases at J, with 12 bases in the middle. The germline V gene encodes CDR1 MNHEY and CDR2 SVGAGI. CDR3 in amino acids: CASRLRGRETQYF. The CDR3 DNA reads TGTGCCAGCAGGCTCAGGGGAAGAGAGACCCAGTACTTC.

This clonotype appeared a few times. This chain uses TRBV7-2 with TRBJ2-1; 7 bases align to TRBD1. The J segment lost 2 bases and the V segment lost 2 bases, leaving 6 bases of the junction unmatched. Germline loops: CDR1 SGHTA, CDR2 FQGNSA. This CDR3 region has 16 residues. Here the CDR3 DNA reads TGTGCCAGCAGCTTAACAGGGGAAGGGGCCTACAATGAGCAGTTCTTC. It specifies CASSLTGEGAYNEQFF. Looking up the rest from reference TRBV7-2 and TRBJ2-1 gives the full variable domain: GAGVSQSPSNKVTEKGKDVELRCDPISGHTALYWYRQSLGQGLEFLIYFQGNSAPDKSGLPSDRFSAERTGGSVSTLTIQRTQQEDSAVYLCASSLTGEGAYNEQFFGPGTRLTVL.

The chain couples TRBV10-3 to TRBJ2-3, with 7 bases matching TRBD2. This CDR3 spans 13 amino acids. V lost 11 bases to trimming and J lost 1 base; unmatched junction nucleotides: 6. CDR1 and CDR2 (germline): ENHRY, SYGVKD. In DNA form, the CDR3 reads TGTGCCCTTGGGGAGGGCCGCACAGATACGCAGTATTTT. This encodes CALGEGRTDTQYF.

J is TRBJ1-6 and V is TRBV20-1; a weak D match, TRBD1 (5 bases). From germline, CDR1 is DFQATT and CDR2 SNEGSKA (reference sequence). The CDR3 runs to 14 residues. V lost 5 bases and J 7 bases, leaving 15 bases between the germline ends. The CDR3, as DNA: TGCAGTGCTTCTATAAGGGGAGGCAATTCACCCCTCCACTTT. Its translation is CSASIRGGNSPLHF.

This clonotype occurred a few times. The gene calls are TRBV29-1 and TRBJ2-3; TRBD1 is a possible D gene (5 bases). This CDR3 region has 12 residues. With 5 bases removed from V and 6 bases from J, the gap between germline ends came to 12 bases. Looked up from germline, CDR1 is SQVTM and CDR2 is ANQGSEA. The CDR3 protein is CSVRWGLDTQYF. CDR3 DNA sequence: TGCAGCGTTCGATGGGGCTTGGATACGCAGTATTTT.

Note on this clonotype: One end of the junction is discordant with germline, which a read error may explain. V gene TRBV20-1 combines with J gene TRBJ2-3; the D is unclear. From germline, CDR1 is DFQATT and CDR2 SNEGSKA (reference sequence). The CDR3 covers 13 residues. In nucleotides, the CDR3 is TGCATTGCTCTGGGGATACCCACAGATACGCAGTATTTT. It codes for CIALGIPTDTQYF.

J is TRBJ2-5 and V is TRBV7-9; no reliable D call. This CDR3 contains 13 residues. V lost 3 bases, J lost 5 bases, and 10 bases lay in between. In germline, CDR1 is SEHNR, CDR2 FQNEAQ (reference sequence). For the CDR3, the DNA is TGTGCCAGCAGCTTCGCTGAGTCCGAGACCCAGTACTTC. Protein product: CASSFAESETQYF.

This chain joins TRBV12-3 or TRBV12-4 and TRBJ2-5; D is possibly TRBD1 (6 bases). The DNA end is more similar to TRBJ2-7, so the J call may be wrong. There are 15 residues in the CDR3. The CDR3 DNA follows: TGTGCCAGCAGTTTGGTGGCAGGGGTTGCGGCCGAGCAGTACTTC. Amino acid sequence: CASSLVAGVAAEQYF.

J is TRBJ2-1 and V is TRBV7-2; D might be TRBD2 (6 bases). CDR3 length: 17 amino acids. Germline V gives CDR1 SGHTA, CDR2 FQGNSA. Trimming removed 4 bases at V and 4 bases at J, with 20 bases between. The CDR3 loop reads CASSSLQRGSFYNEQFF. As DNA, the CDR3 is TGTGCCAGCAGCTCCCTACAACGGGGGTCCTTTTACAATGAGCAGTTCTTC. Looking up the rest from reference TRBV7-2 and TRBJ2-1 gives the full variable domain: GAGVSQSPSNKVTEKGKDVELRCDPISGHTALYWYRQSLGQGLEFLIYFQGNSAPDKSGLPSDRFSAERTGGSVSTLTIQRTQQEDSAVYLCASSSLQRGSFYNEQFFGPGTRLTVL.

The chain joins TRBV2 to TRBJ2-5; 9 nucleotides line up with TRBD1. The junction had 2 bases not matched to a gene; V was cut back by 4 bases and J by 2 bases. This CDR3 region has 14 residues. CDR1 and CDR2 from the germline V gene are SNHLY and FYNNEI. The CDR3 region has the DNA TGTGCCAGCAGTGGACAGGGGGTACAAGAGACCCAGTACTTC. Translating it yields CASSGQGVQETQYF.

The chain links TRBV7-2 to TRBJ2-4; either TRBD1 or TRBD2 may fit D (5 bases each). From germline, CDR1 is SGHTA and CDR2 FQGNSA. Deletions cut 1 base from V and 12 bases from J, with 16 bases between. CDR3 length: 14 amino acids. The CDR3 nucleotides read TGTGCCAGCAGCTTAGACGTTTCCGGGACGACTCAGTACTTC. This sequence encodes CASSLDVSGTTQYF.

This clonotype has more than one count but fewer than ten. This chain uses TRBV6-1 with TRBJ1-5; D remains unclear. Germline lookup yields CDR1 MNHNS and CDR2 SASEGT. The CDR3 runs 15 residues. V shed 2 bases and J shed 0 bases, with 8 bases lying between them. In DNA, the CDR3 is TGTGCCAGCAGTGAATCTGGGGTTAGCAATCAGCCCCAGCATTTT. Protein product: CASSESGVSNQPQHF.

A few counts support this clonotype. The chain has TRBV28 and TRBJ2-1; 7 bases fit TRBD1. The germline V gene has CDR1 MDHEN and CDR2 SYDVKM. This CDR3 region has 14 residues. Losses at the gene ends were 10 bases for V and 2 bases for J; bases not matched to a gene: 8. The CDR3 region has the DNA TGTGCCACGATAGGGACAGTCACCTACAATGAGCAGTTCTTC. It is translated as CATIGTVTYNEQFF.

This clonotype was observed a single time. This rearrangement joins TRBV12-3 or TRBV12-4 to TRBJ2-4; 7 positions agree with TRBD2. With the DNA end fitting TRBJ2-5 better, the J assignment may be wrong. This CDR3 comprises 16 residues. The CDR3, as DNA: TGTGCCAGCACCCATGGCGGACTAGGTGCTCGAGAGACCCAGTACTTC. This translates into CASTHGGLGARETQYF.